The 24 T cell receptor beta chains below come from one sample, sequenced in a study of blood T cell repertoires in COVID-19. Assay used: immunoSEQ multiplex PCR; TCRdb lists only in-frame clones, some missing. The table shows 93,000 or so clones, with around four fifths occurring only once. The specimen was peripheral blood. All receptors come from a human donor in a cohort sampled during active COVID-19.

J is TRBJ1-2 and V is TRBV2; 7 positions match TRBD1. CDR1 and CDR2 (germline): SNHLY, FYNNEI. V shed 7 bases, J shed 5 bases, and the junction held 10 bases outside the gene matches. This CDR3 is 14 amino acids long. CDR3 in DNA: TGTGCCAGCAAAAACTACGGGACAGATTATGGCTACACCTTC. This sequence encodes CASKNYGTDYGYTF.

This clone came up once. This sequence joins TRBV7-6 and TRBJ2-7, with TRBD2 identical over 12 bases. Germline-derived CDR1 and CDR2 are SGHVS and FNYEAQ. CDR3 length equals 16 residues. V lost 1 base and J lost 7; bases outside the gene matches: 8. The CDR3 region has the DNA TGTGCCAGCAGCTTAGGTCTAGCGGGGGGGCCAGGGGAGCAGTACTTC. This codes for CASSLGLAGGPGEQYF. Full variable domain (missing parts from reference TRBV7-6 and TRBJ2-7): GAGVSQSPRYKVTKRGQDVALRCDPISGHVSLYWYRQALGQGPEFLTYFNYEAQQDKSGLPNDRFSAERPEGSISTLTIQRTEQRDSAMYRCASSLGLAGGPGEQYFGPGTRLTVT.

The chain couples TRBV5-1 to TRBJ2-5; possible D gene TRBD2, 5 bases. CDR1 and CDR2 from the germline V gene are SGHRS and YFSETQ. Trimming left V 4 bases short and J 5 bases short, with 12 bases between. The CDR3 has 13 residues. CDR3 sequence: CASSPGGDETQYF. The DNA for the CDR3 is TGCGCCAGCAGCCCTGGAGGAGATGAGACCCAGTACTTC.

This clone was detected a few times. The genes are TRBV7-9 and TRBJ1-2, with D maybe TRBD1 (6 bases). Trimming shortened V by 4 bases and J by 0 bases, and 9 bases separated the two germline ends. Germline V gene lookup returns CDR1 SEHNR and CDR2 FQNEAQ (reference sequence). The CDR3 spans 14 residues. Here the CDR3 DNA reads TGTGCCAGCAGCTCGGACAGCACTAACTATGGCTACACCTTC. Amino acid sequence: CASSSDSTNYGYTF.

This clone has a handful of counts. CDR3 residues: CATGGGAGSGQPQHF. DNA for the CDR3: TGTGCCACCGGGGGGGGCGCGGGGTCTGGGCAGCCCCAGCATTTT. The chain combines TRBV24-1 with TRBJ1-5, with D possibly being TRBD1 (6 bases). The CDR3 covers 15 residues. Per the germline V gene, CDR1 is KGHDR and CDR2 is SFDVKD. V dropped 9 bases and J dropped 7 bases, with 21 bases sitting between them.

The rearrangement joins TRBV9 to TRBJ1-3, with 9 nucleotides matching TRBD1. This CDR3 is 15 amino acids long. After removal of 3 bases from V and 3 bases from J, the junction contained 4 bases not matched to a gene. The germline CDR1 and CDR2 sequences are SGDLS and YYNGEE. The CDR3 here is CASSGGTGNGNTIYF. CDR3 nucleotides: TGTGCCAGCAGCGGCGGGACAGGGAATGGAAACACCATATATTTT.

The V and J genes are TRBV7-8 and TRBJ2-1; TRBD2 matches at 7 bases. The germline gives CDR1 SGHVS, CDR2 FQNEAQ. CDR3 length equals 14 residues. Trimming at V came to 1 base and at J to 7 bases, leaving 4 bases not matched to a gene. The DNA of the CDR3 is TGTGCCAGCAGCTTAGTGGGGACTAATAATGAGCAGTTCTTC. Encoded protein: CASSLVGTNNEQFF. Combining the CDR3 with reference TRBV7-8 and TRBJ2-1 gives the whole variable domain GAGVSQSPRYKVAKRGQDVALRCDPISGHVSLFWYQQALGQGPEFLTYFQNEAQLDKSGLPSDRFFAERPEGSVSTLKIQRTQQEDSAVYLCASSLVGTNNEQFFGPGTRLTVL.

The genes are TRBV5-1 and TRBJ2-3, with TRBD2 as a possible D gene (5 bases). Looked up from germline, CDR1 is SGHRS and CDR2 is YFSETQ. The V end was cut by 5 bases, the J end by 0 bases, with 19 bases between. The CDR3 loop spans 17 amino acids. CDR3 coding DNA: TGCGCCAGCAGACTTGGACTGACTTCTATTAGCACAGATACGCAGTATTTT. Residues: CASRLGLTSISTDTQYF.

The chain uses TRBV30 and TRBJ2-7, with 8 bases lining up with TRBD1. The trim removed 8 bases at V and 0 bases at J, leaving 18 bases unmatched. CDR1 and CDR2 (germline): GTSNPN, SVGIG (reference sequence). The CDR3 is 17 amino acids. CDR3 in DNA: TGTGCCATTAGTCGCCCCCCGGGACAGGCCAGCTCCTACGAGCAGTACTTC. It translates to CAISRPPGQASSYEQYF.

In nucleotides, the CDR3 is TGTGCCAGCAGCCGGGACAGCGGAAGGACTGAAGCTTTCTTT. Protein product: CASSRDSGRTEAFF. The rearrangement joins TRBV28 to TRBJ1-1; 7 positions match TRBD1. This CDR3 spans 14 amino acids. From germline, CDR1 is MDHEN and CDR2 SYDVKM. Germline trimming cut 6 bases from V and 5 bases from J; bases unmatched to any gene: 9.

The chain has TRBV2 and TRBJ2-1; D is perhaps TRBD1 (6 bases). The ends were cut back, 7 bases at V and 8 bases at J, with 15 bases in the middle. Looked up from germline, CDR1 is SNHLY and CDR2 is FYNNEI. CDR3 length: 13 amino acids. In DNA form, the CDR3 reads TGTGCCAGCAACAACAGGGTGTTGGATGAGCAGTTCTTC. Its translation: CASNNRVLDEQFF.

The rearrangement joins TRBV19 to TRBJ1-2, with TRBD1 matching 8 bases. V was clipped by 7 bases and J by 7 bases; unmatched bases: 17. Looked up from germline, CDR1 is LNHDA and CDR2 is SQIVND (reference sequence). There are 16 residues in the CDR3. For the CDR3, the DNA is TGTGCCAGTAATAGGGATCAGGGGGCGCCGTCTGTTGGCTACACCTTC. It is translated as CASNRDQGAPSVGYTF.

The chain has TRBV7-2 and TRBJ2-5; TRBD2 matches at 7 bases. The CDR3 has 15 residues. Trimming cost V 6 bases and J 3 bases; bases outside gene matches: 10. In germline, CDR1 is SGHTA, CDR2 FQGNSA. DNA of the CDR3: TGTGCCAGCAGGCGATCGGGGGGAGGGGAAGAGACCCAGTACTTC. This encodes CASRRSGGGEETQYF.

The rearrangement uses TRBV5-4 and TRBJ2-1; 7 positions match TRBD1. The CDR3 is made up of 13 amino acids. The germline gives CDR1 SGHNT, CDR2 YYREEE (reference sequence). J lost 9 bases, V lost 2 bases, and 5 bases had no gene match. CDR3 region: CASSFMTGSEQFF. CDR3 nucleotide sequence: TGTGCCAGCAGCTTCATGACAGGGAGTGAGCAGTTCTTC.

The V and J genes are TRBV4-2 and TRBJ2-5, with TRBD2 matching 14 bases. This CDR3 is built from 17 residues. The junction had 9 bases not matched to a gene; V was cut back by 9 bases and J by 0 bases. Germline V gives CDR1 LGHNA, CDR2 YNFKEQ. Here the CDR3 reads CASSTGTSGGNQETQYF. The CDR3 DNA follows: TGTGCCAGTTCGACCGGGACTAGCGGGGGTAACCAAGAGACCCAGTACTTC.

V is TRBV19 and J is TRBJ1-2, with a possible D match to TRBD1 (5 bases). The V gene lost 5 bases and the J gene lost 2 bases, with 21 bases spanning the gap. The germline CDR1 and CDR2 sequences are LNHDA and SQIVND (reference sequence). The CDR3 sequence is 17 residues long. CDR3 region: CASSRKLQVPDNYGYTF. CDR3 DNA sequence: TGTGCCAGTAGTCGAAAACTACAGGTCCCAGACAACTATGGCTACACCTTC.

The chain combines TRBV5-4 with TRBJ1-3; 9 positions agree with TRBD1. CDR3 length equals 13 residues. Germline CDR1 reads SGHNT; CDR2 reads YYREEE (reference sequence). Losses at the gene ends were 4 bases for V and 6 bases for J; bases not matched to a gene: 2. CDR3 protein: CASSRTGVNTIYF. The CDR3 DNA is TGTGCCAGCAGCCGGACAGGGGTAAACACCATATATTTT.

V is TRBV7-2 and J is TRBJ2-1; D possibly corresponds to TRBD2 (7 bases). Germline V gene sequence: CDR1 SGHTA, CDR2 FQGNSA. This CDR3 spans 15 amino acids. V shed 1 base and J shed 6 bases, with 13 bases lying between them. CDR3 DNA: TGTGCCAGCAGCTTAGTTCGGGGGGCCATCAATGAGCAGTTCTTC. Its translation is CASSLVRGAINEQFF.

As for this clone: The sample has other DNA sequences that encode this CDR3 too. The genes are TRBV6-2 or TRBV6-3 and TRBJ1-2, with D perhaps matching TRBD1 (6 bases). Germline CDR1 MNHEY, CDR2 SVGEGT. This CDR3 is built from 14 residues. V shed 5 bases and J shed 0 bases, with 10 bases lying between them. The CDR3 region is CASSLQGANYGYTF. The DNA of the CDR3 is TGTGCCAGCAGTCTACAGGGAGCTAACTATGGCTACACCTTC.

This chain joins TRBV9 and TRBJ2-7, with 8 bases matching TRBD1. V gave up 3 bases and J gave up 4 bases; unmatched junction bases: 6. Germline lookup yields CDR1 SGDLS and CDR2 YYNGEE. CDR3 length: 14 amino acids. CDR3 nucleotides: TGTGCCAGCAGCGCAGACAGGGGTTGGTACGAGCAGTACTTC. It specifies CASSADRGWYEQYF.

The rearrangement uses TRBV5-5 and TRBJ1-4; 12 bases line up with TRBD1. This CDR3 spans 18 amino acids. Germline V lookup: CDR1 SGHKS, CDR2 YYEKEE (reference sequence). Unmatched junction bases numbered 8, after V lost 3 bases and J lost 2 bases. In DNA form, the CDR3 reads TGTGCCAGCAGCTGGGGACAGGGGGCGCGATCGACTAATGAAAAACTGTTTTTT. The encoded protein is CASSWGQGARSTNEKLFF.

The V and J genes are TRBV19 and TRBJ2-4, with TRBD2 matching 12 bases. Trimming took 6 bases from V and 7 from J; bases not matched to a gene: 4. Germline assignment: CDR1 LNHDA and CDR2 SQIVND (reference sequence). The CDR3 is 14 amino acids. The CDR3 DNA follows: TGTGCCAGTAGGACTAGCGGGGGCAGGAACATTCAGTACTTC. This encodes CASRTSGGRNIQYF.

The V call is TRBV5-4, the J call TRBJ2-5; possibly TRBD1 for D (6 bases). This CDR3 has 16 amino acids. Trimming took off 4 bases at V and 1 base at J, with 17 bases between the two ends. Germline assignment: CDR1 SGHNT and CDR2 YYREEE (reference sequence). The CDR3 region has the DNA TGTGCCAGCAGCCCCAGGGGCCCGGGAATCCAAGAGACCCAGTACTTC. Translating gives CASSPRGPGIQETQYF.

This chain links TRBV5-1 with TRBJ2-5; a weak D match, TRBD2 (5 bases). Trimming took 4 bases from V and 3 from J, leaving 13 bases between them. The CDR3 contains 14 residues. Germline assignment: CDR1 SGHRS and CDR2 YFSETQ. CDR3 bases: TGCGCCAGCAGCCGGGGAGCTAGAGAAGAGACCCAGTACTTC. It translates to CASSRGAREETQYF.